The subject of this entry is one T cell receptor beta chain. This CDR3 contains 16 residues. CDR1 and CDR2 (germline): SGHDT, YYEEEE. V gave up 3 bases and J gave up 3 bases; unmatched junction bases: 8. Next came a second PCR, run for about 6 to 11 cycles, which used a sample-barcoded 5' primer along with a J-beta primer mix. Through a template-switch adaptor with 12 random nucleotides, each cDNA molecule received a tag. TCRdb called the 5' RACE reads again in MiXCR, with one record for every CDR3 protein. The profile shows more than 1,400,000 distinct CDR3 sequences, 42% of them singletons. This sample was taken from a study of blood T cells in healthy people across ages.

This chain connects TRBV5-6 to TRBJ2-3; 9 bases align to TRBD1. This TCR came from a woman under 30 in good health. Material: blood. Written as DNA, the CDR3 is TGTGCCAGCAGCTCGACAGGGACAGGGTGGACAGATACGCAGTATTTT. Its translation: CASSSTGTGWTDTQYF. Full variable domain (remainder filled in from reference TRBV5-6 and TRBJ2-3): DAGVTQSPTHLIKTRGQQVTLRCSPKSGHDTVSWYQQALGQGPQFIFQYYEEEERQRGNFPDRFSGHQFPNYSSELNVNALLLGDSALYLCASSSTGTGWTDTQYFGPGTRLTVL.